The rows below give T cell receptor beta chains drawn from one sample of a study of cytomegalovirus exposure and HLA in healthy donors. Method: immunoSEQ multiplex PCR; TCRdb's copy keeps in-frame clones and lacks some. The data show under 120,000 clones, with about 68% seen just once and 3.8% held by the top ten. The sequenced sample was PBMCs. These receptors were collected from a young man in good health and CMV-seropositive. The CDR3 runs from the conserved cysteine through the conserved F or W. A D gene is named only where the DNA matches it firmly. Clone size is not always given. Where it is, it says once, few, many or a class for expanded clones.

TRBV10-3	NA	NA	TRBJ2-7	CAISESRSTYEQYF	TGTGCCATCAGTGAGTCCCGGTCAACCTACGAGCAGTACTTC
TRBV7-2	once	NA	TRBJ1-5	CASSLGPSDQPQHF	TGTGCCAGCAGCTTAGGCCCCAGCGATCAGCCCCAGCATTTT
TRBV6-5	NA	NA	TRBJ1-5	CASSYSAAYSNQPQHF	TGTGCCAGCAGTTACTCCGCTGCGTATAGCAATCAGCCCCAGCATTTT
TRBV7-9	NA	NA	TRBJ2-7	CASSFQEGYEQYF	TGTGCCAGCAGCTTCCAAGAGGGCTACGAGCAGTACTTC
TRBV19	NA	TRBD1	TRBJ1-1	CASSKDRAGTEAFF	TGTGCCAGTAGTAAAGACAGGGCCGGCACTGAAGCTTTCTTT
TRBV6-6	NA	NA	TRBJ1-1	CASSAVAGAFF	TGTGCCAGCAGTGCGGTGGCGGGGGCTTTCTTT
TRBV5-6	few	TRBD1	TRBJ1-5	CASSRTGEWPQHF	TGTGCCAGCAGCCGGACAGGGGAATGGCCCCAGCATTTT
TRBV19	few	TRBD1	TRBJ2-7	CASRGTGDYEQYF	TGTGCCAGTAGGGGGACAGGGGACTACGAGCAGTACTTC
TRBV29-1	NA	NA	TRBJ1-1	CSARRQMNTEAFF	TGCAGCGCGAGAAGACAGATGAACACTGAAGCTTTCTTT
TRBV7-2	NA	NA	TRBJ1-2	CASTKLGGLGYTF	TGTGCCAGCACCAAGTTGGGGGGGCTGGGCTACACCTTC
TRBV19	NA	NA	TRBJ1-3	CASSRTGFSGNTIYF	TGTGCCAGTAGTCGTACAGGGTTCTCTGGAAACACCATATATTTT
TRBV19	NA	NA	TRBJ1-1	CASSITWGGNTEAFF	TGTGCCAGTAGTATCACTTGGGGGGGGAACACTGAAGCTTTCTTT
TRBV18	NA	TRBD1	TRBJ2-7	CASSPPTGGHSYEQYF	TGTGCCAGCTCACCACCGACAGGGGGCCATTCCTACGAGCAGTACTTC
TRBV2	NA	NA	TRBJ2-2	CARMTENTGELFF	TGTGCCAGGATGACAGAGAACACCGGGGAGCTGTTTTTT
TRBV18	NA	NA	TRBJ2-2	CASSPPRDSNTGELFF	TGTGCCAGCTCACCACCAAGAGACTCGAACACCGGGGAGCTGTTTTTT
TRBV7-6	once	NA	TRBJ1-3	CASSLGQGLSGNTIYF	TGTGCCAGCAGCTTAGGGCAGGGTCTCTCTGGAAACACCATATATTTT
TRBV7-2	NA	NA	TRBJ1-4	CASSFRGEKLFF	TGTGCCAGCAGCTTCAGGGGTGAAAAACTGTTTTTT
TRBV5-6	NA	NA	TRBJ2-5	CASSPPSQETQYF	TGTGCCAGCAGCCCACCCAGTCAAGAGACCCAGTACTTC
TRBV7-9	few	NA	TRBJ2-7	CASSSGFGTRAREQYF	TGTGCCAGCAGCTCGGGGTTCGGGACACGAGCCCGAGAGCAGTACTTC
TRBV27	NA	TRBD2	TRBJ2-1	CASSYAGTSNEQFF	TGTGCCAGCAGTTACGCCGGGACTAGCAATGAGCAGTTCTTC
TRBV29-1	NA	NA	TRBJ2-5	CSVRGGEETQYF	TGCAGCGTGAGGGGCGGGGAAGAGACCCAGTACTTC
TRBV6-5	NA	TRBD1	TRBJ1-2	CASSYSRQGAYGYTF	TGTGCCAGCAGTTACTCACGGCAGGGGGCCTATGGCTACACCTTC
TRBV11-1	NA	TRBD1	TRBJ1-5	CASSRSGGEIQPQHF	TGTGCCAGCAGCCGATCAGGGGGAGAAATCCAGCCCCAGCATTTT
TRBV21-1	few	NA	TRBJ1-1	CASTNYRRGVNTEAFF	TGTGCCAGCACCAATTATAGGCGGGGGGTGAACACTGAAGCTTTCTTT
TRBV2	NA	NA	TRBJ2-7	CASTDISGIPNEQYF	TGTGCCAGCACTGATATCTCGGGGATCCCCAACGAGCAGTACTTC
TRBV30	NA	NA	TRBJ1-3	CAWSEYSGNTIYF	TGTGCCTGGAGCGAGTACTCTGGAAACACCATATATTTT
TRBV29-1	NA	NA	TRBJ1-2	CSVEPLLGRGYTF	TGCAGCGTTGAACCCCTATTGGGCCGTGGCTACACCTTC
TRBV7-2	NA	TRBD2	TRBJ2-3	CASSSLLRGAADTQYF	TGTGCCAGCAGCTCCCTCTTGCGGGGGGCGGCAGATACGCAGTATTTT
TRBV5-1	NA	NA	TRBJ2-7	CASSFGGQPPYEQYF	TGCGCCAGCAGCTTCGGAGGTCAACCTCCCTACGAGCAGTACTTC
TRBV7-4	few	NA	TRBJ1-1	CASSLVARGRLSTEAFF	TGTGCCAGCAGCTTAGTGGCCAGGGGTCGTCTAAGCACTGAAGCTTTCTTT
TRBV6-6	NA	NA	TRBJ1-2	CASSPPRDTHGYTF	TGTGCCAGCAGCCCACCCCGGGACACCCATGGCTACACCTTC
TRBV29-1	NA	TRBD1	TRBJ1-2	CSGGTGDYGYTF	TGCAGCGGAGGGACAGGGGACTATGGCTACACCTTC
TRBV19	NA	NA	TRBJ2-3	CASSEYDTQYF	TGTGCCAGTAGCGAGTACGATACGCAGTATTTT
TRBV19	NA	TRBD1	TRBJ2-1	CASTETGVNEQFF	TGTGCCAGTACCGAAACAGGGGTCAATGAGCAGTTCTTC
TRBV11-3	NA	TRBD2	TRBJ2-7	CASSPSGVTYEQYF	TGTGCCAGCAGCCCTAGCGGGGTGACCTACGAGCAGTACTTC
TRBV7-2	NA	NA	TRBJ1-4	CASSPPGTAEKLFF	TGTGCCAGCAGCCCCCCCGGCACAGCTGAAAAACTGTTTTTT
TRBV2	NA	NA	TRBJ1-2	CASRRGNYGYTF	TGTGCCAGCAGAAGGGGTAATTATGGCTACACCTTC
TRBV7-4	NA	NA	TRBJ2-1	CASSLKRRWVDEQFF	TGTGCCAGCAGCTTAAAGAGGAGATGGGTGGATGAGCAGTTCTTC
TRBV29-1	NA	TRBD1	TRBJ1-5	CSVGDRDRGNQPQHF	TGCAGCGTTGGCGACCGGGACAGGGGCAATCAGCCCCAGCATTTT
TRBV7-8	NA	NA	TRBJ2-2	CASSLTGPGAGELFF	TGTGCCAGCAGCCTGACAGGTCCGGGCGCCGGGGAGCTGTTTTTT
TRBV5-1	NA	TRBD2	TRBJ2-7	CASRLAAPYEQYF	TGCGCCAGCAGACTAGCGGCGCCCTACGAGCAGTACTTC
TRBV4-1	NA	TRBD2	TRBJ2-1	CASSQGSGGAFNEQFF	TGCGCCAGCAGCCAGGGAAGCGGGGGGGCCTTCAATGAGCAGTTCTTC
TRBV27	NA	NA	TRBJ1-2	CASSFSGVGGYTF	TGTGCCAGCAGTTTCTCAGGGGTAGGAGGCTACACCTTC
TRBV11-2	NA	NA	TRBJ1-2	CASSSIGHDYGYTF	TGTGCCAGCAGCTCGATCGGACATGACTATGGCTACACCTTC
TRBV5-1	few	NA	TRBJ1-1	CASSADRPGTEAFF	TGCGCCAGCAGCGCCGACAGGCCGGGGACTGAAGCTTTCTTT
TRBV18	NA	TRBD2	TRBJ2-3	CASSPPGLASTDTQYF	TGTGCCAGCTCCCCACCGGGACTAGCAAGCACAGATACGCAGTATTTT
TRBV7-9	NA	NA	TRBJ2-3	CASSLGATQYF	TGTGCCAGCAGCTTAGGGGCCACGCAGTATTTT
TRBV5-4	few	TRBD2	TRBJ2-5	CASSLGGVTQETQYF	TGTGCCAGCAGCCTGGGGGGGGTTACTCAAGAGACCCAGTACTTC
TRBV19	NA	NA	TRBJ2-7	CASSIDRYEQYF	TGTGCCAGTAGTATCGACAGGTACGAGCAGTACTTC
TRBV5-1	NA	TRBD1	TRBJ2-1	CASSFSTGTGGGYNEQFF	TGCGCCAGCAGCTTTAGTACCGGGACAGGGGGCGGATACAATGAGCAGTTCTTC
TRBV9	few	NA	TRBJ1-6	CASRPDSDFDSPLHF	TGTGCCAGCCGCCCCGACAGTGATTTTGATTCACCCCTCCACTTT
TRBV5-1	NA	TRBD2	TRBJ2-5	CASSLGGTSEETQYF	TGCGCCAGCAGCTTGGGCGGTACTAGCGAAGAGACCCAGTACTTC
TRBV5-6	few	TRBD1	TRBJ1-2	CASSLVAGGYGYTF	TGTGCCAGCAGCTTGGTTGCAGGGGGCTATGGCTACACCTTC
TRBV6-5	few	NA	TRBJ2-1	CASSYTGVYNEQFF	TGTGCCAGCAGTTATACGGGGGTATACAATGAGCAGTTCTTC
TRBV4-2	NA	TRBD2	TRBJ2-1	CASSQDLGVRGDEQFF	TGTGCCAGCAGCCAAGATCTTGGGGTTCGGGGGGATGAGCAGTTCTTC
TRBV7-2	NA	NA	TRBJ1-1	CASSRQGLGTEAFF	TGTGCCAGCAGCCGTCAGGGGTTGGGCACTGAAGCTTTCTTT
TRBV5-4	NA	NA	TRBJ2-1	CASSPGEGGNEQFF	TGTGCCAGCAGTCCGGGGGAAGGTGGGAATGAGCAGTTCTTC
TRBV5-6	few	NA	TRBJ1-1	CASRFTGGFTEAFF	TGTGCCAGCAGGTTCACCGGGGGGTTCACTGAAGCTTTCTTT
TRBV6-6	NA	NA	TRBJ2-2	CASSYSPTQAGELFF	TGTGCCAGCAGTTACTCCCCCACCCAGGCCGGGGAGCTGTTTTTT
TRBV4-1	NA	TRBD1	TRBJ2-7	CASSQGPGQELLEQYF	TGCGCCAGCAGCCAAGGTCCGGGACAGGAACTGTTGGAGCAGTACTTC